The clone carrying this TCR beta chain was observed at least ten times. Antigen unknown. This CDR3 has 15 amino acids. V lost 5 bases, J lost 7 bases, and 23 bases lay in between. From germline, CDR1 is DFQATT and CDR2 SNEGSKA (reference sequence). The authors prepared the TCRbeta library with unique molecular identifiers. TCRdb itself ran the PCR reads through MiXCR, one entry per CDR3 protein. Among some 180,000 distinct CDR3 sequences listed, approximately 6.3% were seen once. This entry belongs to a study of T-cell reconstitution after alpha-beta-depleted transplantation in children. General study results and limits: Roughly two months post-transplant, alpha-beta T cells reportedly originated from several hundred graft clones that had expanded.

This TCR derives from a boy between 2 and 10 years old with acute lymphoblastic leukemia, due to receive a stem cell transplant. The sample here was PBMCs, taken before TCRalphabeta/CD19-depleted stem cell transplant. The chain employs TRBV20-1 and TRBJ1-1; no clear D gene. For the CDR3, the DNA is TGCAGTGCTCTAAGGCCGACGGCGCCGGCGAATGAAGCTTTCTTT. It encodes CSALRPTAPANEAFF.